These 7 T cell receptor beta chains were sequenced from one sample in a study of T cell changes during pregnancy in multiple sclerosis. Profiling relied on immunoSEQ multiplex PCR, and the TCRdb table lists in-frame clones only, not all of them. The sample carries almost 20,000 clones, roughly 90% recorded once. The sequenced sample was CD8+ T cells from peripheral blood mononuclear cells, obtained in the third trimester of pregnancy. The receptors originated from a female donor in good health, enrolled as a control in a pregnancy study.

The genes are TRBV15 and TRBJ2-7; possible D gene TRBD2, 5 bases. Germline loops: CDR1 LNHNV, CDR2 YYDKDF (reference sequence). This CDR3 spans 14 amino acids. The V end lost 0 bases, the J end lost 5 bases, and 11 bases lay between the germline ends. The CDR3, as DNA: TGTGCCACCAGCAGAGATTTGGAGGCCGACGAGCAGTACTTC. Protein product: CATSRDLEADEQYF.

The table lists this clone with a count of one. The chain couples TRBV19 to TRBJ2-5; TRBD2 matches at 8 bases. The germline V gene has CDR1 LNHDA and CDR2 SQIVND (reference sequence). Trimming cost V 5 bases and J 5 bases; bases outside gene matches: 10. The CDR3 consists of 15 residues. The CDR3 sequence is CASSRRTSSGETQYF. CDR3 DNA: TGTGCCAGTAGTCGAAGGACTAGCTCGGGGGAGACCCAGTACTTC.

The chain's CDR3 is CASSAPATGRNEKLFF. CDR3 bases: TGTGCCAGCAGCGCACCGGCGACAGGCCGTAATGAAAAACTGTTTTTT. The chain recombines TRBV7-9 with TRBJ1-4; TRBD1 is a possible D gene (6 bases). V lost 5 bases and J lost 4, with 17 bases in between. The germline V gene encodes CDR1 SEHNR and CDR2 FQNEAQ (reference sequence). The CDR3 has 16 amino acids.

The rearrangement uses TRBV10-3 and TRBJ1-6, with 10 bases fitting TRBD1. CDR3 length: 15 amino acids. V gave up 6 bases and J gave up 10 bases; unmatched junction bases: 9. Germline values: CDR1 ENHRY, CDR2 SYGVKD. CDR3 amino acids: CAIRDSTGGDSPLHF. CDR3 nucleotides: TGTGCCATCAGGGATTCGACAGGGGGCGACTCACCCCTCCACTTT.

The V and J genes are TRBV15 and TRBJ2-7, with D hard to call. This CDR3 contains 14 residues. Germline loops: CDR1 LNHNV, CDR2 YYDKDF (reference sequence). V dropped 1 base and J dropped 2 bases, with 9 bases sitting between them. As DNA, the CDR3 is TGTGCCACCAGCAGAGCTAGAGAAGCCTACGAGCAGTACTTC. It specifies CATSRAREAYEQYF.

The rearrangement uses TRBV13 and TRBJ2-4; TRBD2 matches 10 bases. Germline CDR1 is PRHDT and CDR2 is FYEKMQ (reference sequence). V shed 1 base and J 8 bases; nucleotides not matched to a gene: 11. The CDR3 is 17 amino acids. The CDR3 reads CASSLEGSGGTLDIQYF. The DNA of the CDR3 is TGTGCCAGCAGCTTAGAGGGTAGCGGGGGGACGTTGGACATTCAGTACTTC.

The genes are TRBV27 and TRBJ1-2; no reliable D call. Germline V lookup: CDR1 MNHEY, CDR2 SMNVEV (reference sequence). The V end lost 5 bases, the J end lost 0 bases, and 7 bases lay between the germline ends. The CDR3 is made up of 13 amino acids. The CDR3 DNA reads as TGTGCCAGCAGTCACAGTCCTAACTATGGCTACACCTTC. Protein: CASSHSPNYGYTF.